These T cell receptor beta chains were read from a single sample in a study of cytomegalovirus exposure and HLA in healthy donors. Profiled with immunoSEQ multiplex PCR; TCRdb holds only in-frame clones, not every one. Its table records 70,000 to 85,000 clones. The sequencing sample was made of PBMCs. Every receptor here comes from a female donor in good health and CMV-seropositive. CDR3s include the opening cysteine and the closing phenylalanine or tryptophan. Each record gives: D gene, V gene, J gene, CDR3 DNA, CDR3 protein. D genes are given only for firm matches.

d_call: -
v_call: TRBV2
j_call: TRBJ2-7
cdr3_nt: TGTGCCAGCAGTGAACAGGGCTCCAATTCCTACGAGCAGTACTTC
cdr3_aa: CASSEQGSNSYEQYF

d_call: TRBD1
v_call: TRBV9
j_call: TRBJ2-2
cdr3_nt: TGTGCCAGCAGCGCCTCTCAGACGAGGGGGCTTCGTTACACCGGGGAGCTGTTTTTT
cdr3_aa: CASSASQTRGLRYTGELFF

d_call: -
v_call: TRBV6-1
j_call: TRBJ2-1
cdr3_nt: TGTGCCAGCAGTGTCCCCTTCGCGGGGAATGAGCAGTTCTTC
cdr3_aa: CASSVPFAGNEQFF

d_call: TRBD1
v_call: TRBV25-1
j_call: TRBJ1-4
cdr3_nt: TGTGCCAGCAGTGACCATCGGACAGGGGCCCCCAAGTTGGAACTGTTTTTT
cdr3_aa: CASSDHRTGAPKLELFF

d_call: TRBD2
v_call: TRBV29-1
j_call: TRBJ2-1
cdr3_nt: TGCAGCGTTGAAGGAGGTAAACTAGCGGGAGACAATGAGCAGTTCTTC
cdr3_aa: CSVEGGKLAGDNEQFF

d_call: -
v_call: TRBV5-4
j_call: TRBJ2-2
cdr3_nt: TGTGCCAGCAGCCATTCCACCGGGGAGCTGTTTTTT
cdr3_aa: CASSHSTGELFF

d_call: -
v_call: TRBV28
j_call: TRBJ1-2
cdr3_nt: TGTGCCAGCAGTAGGACCGCGGGCTATGGCTACACCTTC
cdr3_aa: CASSRTAGYGYTF

d_call: TRBD1
v_call: TRBV2
j_call: TRBJ1-2
cdr3_nt: TGTGCCAGCAGTGAGGAGGGGACAGCTAACTATGGCTACACCTTC
cdr3_aa: CASSEEGTANYGYTF

d_call: TRBD2
v_call: TRBV27
j_call: TRBJ2-1
cdr3_nt: TGTGCCAGCAGTATCGCGGGGGGGCCCGGCAATGAGCAGTTCTTC
cdr3_aa: CASSIAGGPGNEQFF

d_call: -
v_call: TRBV18
j_call: TRBJ2-3
cdr3_nt: TGTGCCAGCTCCGAATTATTTAGCGGCCACACAGATACGCAGTATTTT
cdr3_aa: CASSELFSGHTDTQYF

d_call: -
v_call: TRBV5-1
j_call: TRBJ2-3
cdr3_nt: TGCGCCAGCATCCCTGGCGGGGCTACAGATACGCAGTATTTT
cdr3_aa: CASIPGGATDTQYF

d_call: -
v_call: TRBV7-9
j_call: TRBJ1-2
cdr3_nt: TGTGCCAGCAGCTTAAGGATTGGGGCCACCACTCGGTATGGCTACACCTTC
cdr3_aa: CASSLRIGATTRYGYTF

d_call: TRBD1
v_call: TRBV4-3
j_call: TRBJ1-2
cdr3_nt: TGCGCCAGCAGCCAAGACCCCCAGGGGGTCTATGGCTACACCTTC
cdr3_aa: CASSQDPQGVYGYTF

d_call: -
v_call: TRBV6-5
j_call: TRBJ1-2
cdr3_nt: TGTGCCAGCAGCCATGGGCAGGGCGGATATGGCTACACCTTC
cdr3_aa: CASSHGQGGYGYTF

d_call: TRBD2
v_call: TRBV9
j_call: TRBJ2-2
cdr3_nt: TGTGCCAGCAGCGCCCCCCAGGGGCGGGGGGGTTACACCGGGGAGCTGTTTTTT
cdr3_aa: CASSAPQGRGGYTGELFF

d_call: TRBD1
v_call: TRBV4-1
j_call: TRBJ2-2
cdr3_nt: TGCGCCAGCAGCCAAGCAGCACAGGGGTTGGGGGAGCTGTTTTTT
cdr3_aa: CASSQAAQGLGELFF

d_call: TRBD1
v_call: TRBV5-1
j_call: TRBJ1-2
cdr3_nt: TGCGCCAGCAGCCCACGACAGGGGACACCAACTGGCTACACCTTC
cdr3_aa: CASSPRQGTPTGYTF

d_call: TRBD1
v_call: TRBV29-1
j_call: TRBJ2-7
cdr3_nt: TGCAGCGTCGGACAGGGGGCAGGCGAGCAGTACTTC
cdr3_aa: CSVGQGAGEQYF

d_call: -
v_call: TRBV11-2
j_call: TRBJ2-1
cdr3_nt: TGTGCCAGCAGCTTAGTACAAGCGGCGGGCGAGCAGTTCTTC
cdr3_aa: CASSLVQAAGEQFF

d_call: TRBD1
v_call: TRBV6-5
j_call: TRBJ1-1
cdr3_nt: TGTGCCAGCAGTTATTCGGACAGGGGGGACACTGAAGCTTTCTTT
cdr3_aa: CASSYSDRGDTEAFF

d_call: -
v_call: TRBV28
j_call: TRBJ2-7
cdr3_nt: TGTGCCAGCAGCTCAGGCCCGGGACTGGCCTACGAGCAGTACTTC
cdr3_aa: CASSSGPGLAYEQYF

d_call: TRBD2
v_call: TRBV4-2
j_call: TRBJ2-1
cdr3_nt: TGTGCCAGCAGCCAAGACCCGGGACTAGCGGGGCGTCGGAGCGTTGAGCAGTTCTTC
cdr3_aa: CASSQDPGLAGRRSVEQFF

d_call: TRBD1
v_call: TRBV7-9
j_call: TRBJ1-2
cdr3_nt: TGTGCCAGCAGCCTCGGGACAGGCGCGGGCTACACCTTC
cdr3_aa: CASSLGTGAGYTF

d_call: -
v_call: TRBV7-2
j_call: TRBJ2-3
cdr3_nt: TGTGCCAGCAGCTTAGTTAGGACAGAAGATACGCAGTATTTT
cdr3_aa: CASSLVRTEDTQYF

d_call: TRBD2
v_call: TRBV7-2
j_call: TRBJ2-2
cdr3_nt: TGTGCCAGCAGCCTCGGGACTAGCGGGAATCGGAAAACCGGGGAGCTGTTTTTT
cdr3_aa: CASSLGTSGNRKTGELFF

d_call: TRBD1
v_call: TRBV5-6
j_call: TRBJ1-5
cdr3_nt: TGTGCCAGCAGCTGGGGGACAGGGAACAATCAGCCCCAGCATTTT
cdr3_aa: CASSWGTGNNQPQHF

d_call: -
v_call: TRBV19
j_call: TRBJ2-3
cdr3_nt: TGTGCCAGTAGTCCCAGGTCAAGGTCTAGCACAGATACGCAGTATTTT
cdr3_aa: CASSPRSRSSTDTQYF

d_call: -
v_call: TRBV5-4
j_call: TRBJ2-7
cdr3_nt: TGTGCCAGCAGCTCGGGGGCAGGGGGTGAGCAGTACTTC
cdr3_aa: CASSSGAGGEQYF

d_call: -
v_call: TRBV19
j_call: TRBJ2-7
cdr3_nt: TGTGCCAGTAGTATAGACACGGTCTCCTACGAGCAGTACTTC
cdr3_aa: CASSIDTVSYEQYF

d_call: -
v_call: TRBV6-1
j_call: TRBJ2-1
cdr3_nt: TGTGCCAGCAGTGCTCCCAGTATTTCCTACAATGAGCAGTTCTTC
cdr3_aa: CASSAPSISYNEQFF

d_call: -
v_call: TRBV7-2
j_call: TRBJ2-7
cdr3_nt: TGTGCCAGCAGCCTGAGGTTAGCGGTACTCTCCTACGAGCAGTACTTC
cdr3_aa: CASSLRLAVLSYEQYF

d_call: -
v_call: TRBV5-1
j_call: TRBJ2-3
cdr3_nt: TGCGCCAGCCAAAGGGGCTCGGGCACAGATACGCAGTATTTT
cdr3_aa: CASQRGSGTDTQYF

d_call: TRBD2
v_call: TRBV4-1
j_call: TRBJ2-2
cdr3_nt: TGCGCCAGCAGCCGGCTAGCGGGAGCGGCCGGGGAGCTGTTTTTT
cdr3_aa: CASSRLAGAAGELFF